The 21 T cell receptor beta chains reported below all come from one sample, sequenced in a study of identical twins. TCRdb reanalysed the 5' RACE reads using MiXCR and keeps one entry per CDR3 protein. The sample yields under 900,000 distinct CDR3 sequences, about 12% seen once. The same sample was also studied in work on yellow fever vaccine responses in identical twins.

Material: PBMCs. The origin of the receptors is a woman younger than 35 in good health.

This clonotype was found many times. V is TRBV5-1 and J is TRBJ2-1, with 9 bases fitting TRBD2. CDR1 and CDR2 from the germline V gene are SGHRS and YFSETQ. With 4 bases clipped from V and 7 bases from J, the junction kept 15 bases outside the gene matches. The CDR3 consists of 17 residues. The CDR3 bases are TGCGCCAGCAGCCCAGAGTCCTGGGCGGGAGGGCCAAATGAGCAGTTCTTC. The encoded protein is CASSPESWAGGPNEQFF.

This clonotype showed up just a few times. The CDR3 nucleotides read TGTGCCAGCAGCCAAGATCAAGTGACCTCGAACACCGGGGAGCTGTTTTTT. Translating gives CASSQDQVTSNTGELFF. The chain recombines TRBV3-1 with TRBJ2-2; D unresolved. In germline, CDR1 is LGHDT, CDR2 YNNKEL (reference sequence). V was trimmed by 0 bases and J by 0 bases, leaving 11 bases between them. The CDR3 runs 17 residues.

The V and J genes are TRBV12-3 or TRBV12-4 and TRBJ2-1; D may correspond to TRBD1 or TRBD2 (6 bases each). The V and J ends lost 8 bases and 9 bases respectively, with 20 bases between them. The CDR3 consists of 14 residues. CDR3 coding DNA: TGTGCCAGCCGCCAGGGGTGGAGGGGAGGTGAGCAGTTCTTC. This codes for CASRQGWRGGEQFF.

In its sample, this clonotype was seen a few times. The chain is built from TRBV4-1 and TRBJ2-6, with 7 bases matching TRBD1. V shed 3 bases, J shed 0 bases, and the junction held 5 bases outside the gene matches. The CDR3 consists of 17 residues. CDR1 and CDR2 (germline): MGHRA, YSYEKL. The CDR3 DNA is TGCGCCAGCAGCCAGCCGGGACAGCTCTCTGGGGCCAACGTCCTGACTTTC. It translates to CASSQPGQLSGANVLTF.

This clonotype has more than one count but fewer than ten. The V call is TRBV4-2, the J call TRBJ1-2, with a weak D call TRBD1 (5 bases). Trimming cost V 0 bases and J 2 bases, with 13 bases left between them. This CDR3 comprises 16 residues. Germline V gene lookup returns CDR1 LGHNA and CDR2 YNFKEQ. CDR3 sequence reads: CASSQDLQEGNYGYTF. CDR3 DNA sequence: TGTGCCAGCAGCCAAGATTTGCAGGAGGGGAACTATGGCTACACCTTC.

The chain recombines TRBV5-5 with TRBJ2-3; TRBD2 is a possible D gene (6 bases). The CDR3 sequence is 14 residues long. Trimming stripped 0 bases from V and 4 bases from J, with 9 bases between. Germline assignment: CDR1 SGHKS and CDR2 YYEKEE (reference sequence). In DNA form, the CDR3 reads TGTGCCAGCAGCTTGGTATCGGGGGCAGATACGCAGTATTTT. Protein: CASSLVSGADTQYF. Drawing the rest from reference TRBV5-5 and TRBJ2-3, the complete variable domain is DAGVTQSPTHLIKTRGQQVTLRCSPISGHKSVSWYQQVLGQGPQFIFQYYEKEERGRGNFPDRFSARQFPNYSSELNVNALLLGDSALYLCASSLVSGADTQYFGPGTRLTVL.

This clonotype has only a few counts. This chain uses TRBV20-1 with TRBJ1-1, with D uncertain. The CDR3 has 10 residues. The V gene's germline CDR1 is DFQATT and CDR2 SNEGSKA (reference sequence). The germline V and J ends were trimmed by 6 bases and 6 bases, with 8 bases remaining between them. The CDR3 reads CSARNAEAFF. DNA for the CDR3: TGCAGTGCCCGAAACGCTGAAGCTTTCTTT.

The chain couples TRBV20-1 to TRBJ1-1, with D unresolved. This CDR3 is 13 amino acids long. Germline-derived CDR1 and CDR2 are DFQATT and SNEGSKA (reference sequence). Trimming removed 1 base from V and 3 bases from J, with 9 bases in between. CDR3 sequence (DNA): TGCAGTGCTAGAGTACGTCAGCACACTGAAGCTTTCTTT. It yields the protein CSARVRQHTEAFF.

About this clonotype itself: At one end, the junction sequence differs from germline, possibly due to a read error. The rearrangement joins TRBV3-1 to TRBJ2-7; TRBD2 matches at 8 bases. Germline CDR1 and CDR2: LGHDT and YNNKEL (reference sequence). The CDR3 runs to 15 residues. The CDR3 is CASSSSPGGGYEQYF. The CDR3 region has the DNA TGTGCCAGCAGCTCCTCCCCGGGAGGGGGATACGAGCAGTATTTC.

In this sample, this clonotype turned up a few times. A junction boundary mismatches the germline segment, possibly from a read error. This chain connects TRBV18 to TRBJ1-3; D is possibly TRBD1 (5 bases). The CDR3 has 17 amino acids. The germline gives CDR1 KGHSH, CDR2 LQKENI. The CDR3, as DNA: TGTGCCAGCTCACCAGCGACAGCGAGTATATCTGAAAACACCATATATTTT. Translating it yields CASSPATASISENTIYF. Full variable domain (outside the CDR3, taken from reference TRBV18 and TRBJ1-3): NAGVMQNPRHLVRRRGQEARLRCSPMKGHSHVYWYRQLPEEGLKFMVYLQKENIIDESGMPKERFSAEFPKEGPSILRIQQVVRGDSAAYFCASSPATASISENTIYFGEGSWLTVV.

The rearrangement links TRBV20-1 to TRBJ2-1, with 9 bases aligning to TRBD2. Per germline, CDR1 DFQATT and CDR2 SNEGSKA (reference sequence). The CDR3 loop spans 15 amino acids. Trimming at V came to 5 bases and at J to 10 bases, leaving 15 bases not matched to a gene. CDR3 sequence (DNA): TGCAGTGCTTTCTCGACTAGCGGACCTCCGGGCGAGCAGTTCTTC. It yields the protein CSAFSTSGPPGEQFF.

The chain couples TRBV20-1 to TRBJ2-1; no definite D call. The V end lost 6 bases, the J end lost 4 bases, and 13 bases lay between the germline ends. The CDR3 contains 13 residues. CDR1 DFQATT and CDR2 SNEGSKA come from the germline V gene (reference sequence). CDR3 DNA: TGCAGTGCATCCGCCTTCCTTTACAATGAGCAGTTCTTC. Residues: CSASAFLYNEQFF.

The genes are TRBV3-1 and TRBJ2-7; TRBD2 is a possible D gene (6 bases). From germline, CDR1 is LGHDT and CDR2 YNNKEL (reference sequence). This CDR3 is 16 amino acids long. Trimming took 0 bases from V and 7 from J, leaving 19 bases between them. The CDR3 bases are TGTGCCAGCAGCCAAGATCTGTTCGGAGGGGCAGCGGAGCAGTACTTC. This encodes CASSQDLFGGAAEQYF.

The chain combines TRBV9 with TRBJ2-1; the match to TRBD2 covers 12 bases. Germline V gene data show CDR1 as SGDLS and CDR2 as YYNGEE. Trimming cost V 3 bases and J 6 bases; bases outside gene matches: 4. CDR3 length: 15 residues. The DNA for the CDR3 is TGTGCCAGCAGCGCGACTAGCGGGAGCCCCAATGAGCAGTTCTTC. Its translation: CASSATSGSPNEQFF.

The rearrangement links TRBV6-4 to TRBJ1-4, with a possible D match to TRBD1 (6 bases). The CDR3 spans 14 residues. With 7 bases removed from V and 4 bases from J, the gap between germline ends came to 13 bases. Germline V CDR1 and CDR2: MRHNA, SNTAGT. CDR3 in DNA: TGTGCCAGCACCTATCAACAGGGTAATGAAAAACTGTTTTTT. Protein: CASTYQQGNEKLFF.

The sample holds a few counts of this clonotype. The chain uses TRBV20-1 and TRBJ2-7, with no clear D. Germline V lookup: CDR1 DFQATT, CDR2 SNEGSKA (reference sequence). Trimming cost V 0 bases and J 3 bases, with 9 bases left between them. The CDR3 consists of 13 residues. For the CDR3, the DNA is TGCAGTGCTAGAGATCTCCAGGACTACGAGCAGTACGTC. This gives the protein CSARDLQDYEQYV.

The CDR3, as DNA: TGTGCCAGCAAAGGGCAGGACAGCAATCAGCCCCAGCATTTT. It codes for CASKGQDSNQPQHF. The J gene is TRBJ1-5, the V gene TRBV18; D uncertain. Trimming pared 8 bases from V and 1 base from J, leaving 12 bases between. The CDR3 extends over 14 amino acids. In germline, CDR1 is KGHSH, CDR2 LQKENI.

The sample holds a few counts of this clonotype. V is TRBV19 and J is TRBJ2-7, with TRBD2 identical over 12 bases. Trimming cost V 4 bases and J 5 bases; bases outside gene matches: 6. The CDR3 covers 15 residues. Germline V CDR1 and CDR2: LNHDA, SQIVND (reference sequence). Written as DNA, the CDR3 is TGTGCCAGTAGTACCCTGACTAGCGGGAGTGACGAGCAGTACTTC. It is translated as CASSTLTSGSDEQYF.

This clonotype was observed a few times. The rearrangement links TRBV5-1 to TRBJ2-4; 13 bases fit TRBD2. Germline V gene sequence: CDR1 SGHRS, CDR2 YFSETQ. The CDR3 is 17 amino acids. V lost 1 base to trimming and J lost 3 bases; unmatched junction nucleotides: 4. The CDR3 coding sequence is TGCGCCAGCAGCTTGAATCGACTAGCGGGAGGCAAAAACATTCAGTACTTC. Protein sequence: CASSLNRLAGGKNIQYF.

There are many counts of this clonotype. The chain employs TRBV7-2 and TRBJ2-1; no firm D call. The CDR3 loop spans 15 amino acids. V lost 2 bases and J lost 3, with 11 bases in between. Germline V lookup: CDR1 SGHTA, CDR2 FQGNSA. The DNA for the CDR3 is TGTGCCAGCAGCTTACCTCTGGGGAACTACAATGAGCAGTTCTTC. Translated: CASSLPLGNYNEQFF.

This clonotype has a handful of counts. The V gene is TRBV12-3 or TRBV12-4, the J gene TRBJ2-3, with 7 bases lining up with TRBD2. The CDR3 consists of 14 residues. Trimming at V came to 5 bases and at J to 2 bases, leaving 4 bases not matched to a gene. CDR3 DNA: TGTGCCAGCAGTCCCACTAGCGACACAGATACGCAGTATTTT. Amino acids: CASSPTSDTDTQYF.